A single sample is the source of the 20 T cell receptor beta chains below, sequenced in a study of molecular identifiers for immune sequencing clone quantification. TCRdb independently ran MiXCR on the PCR reads; one entry per CDR3 protein. Seen here are more than 250,000 distinct CDR3 sequences, 20% to 25% observed once, and the top ten hold approximately 0.8%. The sample consisted of naive CD8+ T cells from blood, with Jurkat cell RNA spiked in. This sample's subset: FACS-sorted CD8+CD4-CCR7+CD45RA+ naive T cells. The receptors stem from a human donor in good health. Some libraries in this study had Jurkat cell RNA spiked in.

Remarks on this clonotype: A much larger clone differs by one base, so this may be a read error. This chain joins TRBV5-1 and TRBJ2-7; a weak D match, TRBD1 (5 bases). Germline V gene lookup returns CDR1 SGHRS and CDR2 YFSETQ. The CDR3 loop spans 13 amino acids. With 10 bases removed from V and 2 bases from J, the gap between germline ends came to 16 bases. CDR3 in amino acids: CAGNQGPAYEQYF. The CDR3 nucleotides read TGCGCCGGCAACCAGGGTCCGGCCTACGAGCAGTACTTC.

This clonotype was seen many times. The chain carries TRBV4-3 and TRBJ2-2, with TRBD1 as a possible D gene (5 bases). The CDR3 extends over 14 amino acids. Germline assignment: CDR1 LGHNA and CDR2 YSLEER. The V and J ends lost 5 bases and 4 bases respectively, with 11 bases between them. CDR3: CASSETDVTGELFF. In DNA form, the CDR3 reads TGCGCCAGCAGCGAGACAGATGTCACCGGGGAGCTGTTTTTT.

The chain couples TRBV4-3 to TRBJ2-1, with D perhaps matching TRBD2 (5 bases). The V end lost 3 bases, the J end lost 5 bases, and 17 bases lay between the germline ends. CDR1 is LGHNA, CDR2 YSLEER, per germline. There are 16 residues in the CDR3. The CDR3 coding sequence is TGCGCCAGCAGCCACCGATTTAGCGTTGGAGACAATGAGCAGTTCTTC. It codes for CASSHRFSVGDNEQFF.

This clonotype was seen more than once but under ten times. The gene calls are TRBV20-1 and TRBJ1-5; TRBD1 might be the D (5 bases). The CDR3 totals 19 residues. Looked up from germline, CDR1 is DFQATT and CDR2 is SNEGSKA (reference sequence). The V and J ends lost 3 bases and 0 bases respectively, with 24 bases between them. For the CDR3, the DNA is TGCAGTGCTAGGGACCCCGGGGACCGAAGAAGTACTAGCAATCAGCCCCAGCATTTT. This sequence encodes CSARDPGDRRSTSNQPQHF.

On this clonotype itself: Since the CDR3 does not end with the conserved phenylalanine or tryptophan, this likely comes from a read error. The chain combines TRBV9 with TRBJ2-2; D is unclear. Germline V lookup: CDR1 SGDLS, CDR2 YYNGEE. CDR3 size: 14 residues. V dropped 3 bases and J dropped 6 bases, with 12 bases sitting between them. The CDR3 region has the DNA TGTGCCAGCAGCGATCCAGGTTTAGCCGGGGAGCTGTTTTCT. Amino acids: CASSDPGLAGELFS.

In this sample, this clonotype turned up many times. This chain links TRBV7-9 with TRBJ1-1, with D possibly matching TRBD1 (5 bases). Germline assignment: CDR1 SEHNR and CDR2 FQNEAQ (reference sequence). The V gene lost 4 bases and the J gene lost 10 bases, with 19 bases spanning the gap. The CDR3 is 14 amino acids. Here the CDR3 reads CASSSPGAGHVAFF. The CDR3, as DNA: TGTGCCAGCAGCTCCCCCGGAGCAGGGCACGTAGCTTTCTTT.

This clonotype was recorded many times. This sequence joins TRBV16 and TRBJ2-3; D unresolved. Trimming cost V 0 bases and J 4 bases, with 2 bases left between them. This CDR3 has 12 residues. The germline V gene has CDR1 KGHSY and CDR2 FQNENV. DNA for the CDR3: TGTGCCAGCAGCCAATCATCAGATACGCAGTATTTT. Amino acid sequence: CASSQSSDTQYF. Complete variable domain (other parts from reference TRBV16 and TRBJ2-3): GEEVAQTPKHLVRGEGQKAKLYCAPIKGHSYVFWYQQVLKNEFKFLISFQNENVFDETGMPKERFSAKCLPNSPCSLEIQATKLEDSAVYFCASSQSSDTQYFGPGTRLTVL.

Notes on this clonotype: This may come from a read error, since a much larger clone is one base off. The rearrangement links TRBV7-6 to TRBJ1-5, with D hard to call. Per the germline V gene, CDR1 is SGHVS and CDR2 is FNYEAQ. The CDR3 extends over 15 amino acids. V gave up 1 base and J gave up 9 bases, with 16 bases separating them. The CDR3 loop reads CASSLDLGFGPPQHF. CDR3 nucleotides: TGTGCCAGCAGCTTAGACTTGGGGTTTGGGCCGCCCCAGCATTTT.

This clonotype was found many times. The J gene is TRBJ2-4, the V gene TRBV6-2 or TRBV6-3; D remains ambiguous. Trimming shortened V by 0 bases and J by 0 bases, and 9 bases separated the two germline ends. CDR3 size: 16 residues. CDR1 MNHEY and CDR2 SVGEGT come from the germline V gene. The CDR3 DNA reads as TGTGCCAGCAGTTACTCGGGCGGTCTAGCCAAAAACATTCAGTACTTC. Translation gives CASSYSGGLAKNIQYF.

About this clonotype itself: With a much larger clone just one base away, this may be a read error. This chain joins TRBV4-1 and TRBJ2-5; 7 bases map to TRBD2. V lost 1 base and J lost 3; bases outside the gene matches: 8. Per germline, CDR1 MGHRA and CDR2 YSYEKL. The CDR3 has 16 amino acids. The CDR3 protein is CASSQVPGRGEETQYF. DNA of the CDR3: TGCGCCAGCAGCCAAGTCCCGGGACGGGGGGAAGAGACCCAGTACTTC.

The chain combines TRBV27 with TRBJ2-2; D remains ambiguous. This CDR3 spans 15 amino acids. Trimming pared 3 bases from V and 7 bases from J, leaving 15 bases between. Looked up from germline, CDR1 is MNHEY and CDR2 is SMNVEV (reference sequence). The CDR3 protein is CASSFGLAQIGELFF. DNA for the CDR3: TGTGCCAGCAGTTTTGGTCTCGCCCAAATCGGGGAGCTGTTTTTT.

Comments on this clonotype: One end of the junction fails to match germline, which may point to a read error. The rearrangement links TRBV4-3 to TRBJ1-1, with D maybe TRBD1 (6 bases). CDR1 is LGHNA, CDR2 YSLEER, per germline. This CDR3 region has 18 residues. This CDR3 reads CASSQDDGVAGANAEAFF. CDR3 DNA: TGCGCCAGCAGCCAAGATGACGGGGTTGCAGGGGCGAACGCTGAAGCTTTCTTT.

This clonotype has at least ten counts. The rearrangement links TRBV4-1 to TRBJ2-5, with D possibly being TRBD2 (6 bases). V shed 0 bases and J shed 3 bases, with 23 bases lying between them. Germline lookup yields CDR1 MGHRA and CDR2 YSYEKL. The CDR3 is 19 amino acids. The CDR3 nucleotides are TGCGCCAGCAGCCAAGAGGCCCCCCCCAGCGGGCCCTCTGAAGAGACCCAGTACTTC. It is translated as CASSQEAPPSGPSEETQYF.

This clonotype was detected many times. V usage is TRBV5-1 and J usage is TRBJ2-1; 9 positions match TRBD2. Germline V gene sequence: CDR1 SGHRS, CDR2 YFSETQ. J gave up 8 bases and V 2 bases, and 14 bases lay outside the gene matches. The CDR3 is 17 amino acids. CDR3 nucleotides: TGCGCCAGCAGCTTCTTTCCTTTAGCGGGGGAGGGCGATGAGCAGTTCTTC. This codes for CASSFFPLAGEGDEQFF.

A remark on this clonotype: A single base separates this from a much larger clone, so it may be a read error. J is TRBJ1-3 and V is TRBV7-6; D gene ambiguous. This CDR3 is built from 12 residues. In germline, CDR1 is SGHVS, CDR2 FNYEAQ. The CDR3 DNA follows: TGTGTCAGCAGCGCCGGTGGAAACACCATATATTTT. This encodes CVSSAGGNTIYF.

This clonotype has a count of ten or more. This chain connects TRBV19 to TRBJ2-3, with D possibly TRBD2 on 11 matching bases. Germline V gene data show CDR1 as LNHDA and CDR2 as SQIVND (reference sequence). V was cut by 8 bases and J by 1 base, with 22 bases left in between. The CDR3 loop spans 17 amino acids. The CDR3 region has the DNA TGTGCCAGTGACAGGGGGCTAGCGGGGGGACGCACAGATACGCAGTATTTT. This encodes CASDRGLAGGRTDTQYF.

In its sample, this clonotype was seen many times. The chain combines TRBV29-1 with TRBJ2-7, with D unresolved. The CDR3 is made up of 13 amino acids. Germline V gives CDR1 SQVTM, CDR2 ANQGSEA. Trimming stripped 5 bases from V and 0 bases from J, with 11 bases between. CDR3 sequence reads: CSVIGLSSYEQYF. DNA for the CDR3: TGCAGCGTTATAGGGCTTAGCTCCTACGAGCAGTACTTC.

This clonotype was counted between two and nine times. Germline and junction disagree at one end, which may indicate a read error. The V call is TRBV11-2, the J call TRBJ2-5; the match to TRBD2 covers 9 bases. This CDR3 has 16 amino acids. CDR1 is SGHAT, CDR2 FQNNGV, per germline. CDR3 amino acids: CAGSFELAGFQETQYF. DNA for the CDR3: TGTGCCGGCAGCTTTGAACTAGCGGGTTTCCAAGAGACCCAGTACTTC.

The chain combines TRBV11-2 with TRBJ1-6; 8 bases align to TRBD1. The CDR3 has 16 amino acids. The V gene's germline CDR1 is SGHAT and CDR2 FQNNGV. The V segment lost 3 bases and the J segment 2 bases; nucleotides outside the gene matches: 3. CDR3 nucleotides: TGTGCCAGCAGCTTCACAGGGGGACCCTATAATTCACCCCTCCACTTT. This codes for CASSFTGGPYNSPLHF.

This clonotype was recorded at least ten times. V is TRBV5-4 and J is TRBJ2-7; 11 bases match TRBD1. CDR1 and CDR2 (germline): SGHNT, YYREEE (reference sequence). Unmatched junction bases numbered 7, after V lost 4 bases and J lost 7 bases. The CDR3 covers 14 residues. CDR3 residues: CASSPGTGGDEQYF. Written as DNA, the CDR3 is TGTGCCAGCAGCCCCGGGACAGGGGGGGATGAGCAGTACTTC.